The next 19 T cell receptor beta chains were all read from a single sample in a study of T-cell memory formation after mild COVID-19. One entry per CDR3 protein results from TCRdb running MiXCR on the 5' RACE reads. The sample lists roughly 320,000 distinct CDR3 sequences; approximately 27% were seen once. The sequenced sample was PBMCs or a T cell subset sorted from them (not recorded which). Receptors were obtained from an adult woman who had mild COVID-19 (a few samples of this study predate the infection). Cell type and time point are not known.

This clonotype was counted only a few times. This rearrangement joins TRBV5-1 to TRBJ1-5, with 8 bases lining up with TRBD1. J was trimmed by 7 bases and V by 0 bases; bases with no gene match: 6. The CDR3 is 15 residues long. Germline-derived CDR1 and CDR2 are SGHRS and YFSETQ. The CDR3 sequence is CASSLGDRHGQPQHF. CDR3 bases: TGCGCCAGCAGCTTGGGGGACAGGCACGGCCAGCCCCAGCATTTT.

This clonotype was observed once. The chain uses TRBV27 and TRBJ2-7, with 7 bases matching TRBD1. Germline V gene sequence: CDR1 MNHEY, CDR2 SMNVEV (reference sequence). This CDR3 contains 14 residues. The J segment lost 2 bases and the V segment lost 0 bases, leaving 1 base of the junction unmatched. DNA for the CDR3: TGTGCCAGCAGTTTATCTACAGGGGCCTACGAGCAGTACTTC. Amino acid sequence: CASSLSTGAYEQYF.

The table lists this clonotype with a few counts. CDR3 in amino acids: CASSQESSGVETQYF. The CDR3 nucleotides are TGCGCCAGCAGCCAAGAGTCTAGCGGGGTGGAGACCCAGTACTTC. This sequence joins TRBV4-1 and TRBJ2-5; TRBD2 agrees at 9 bases. This CDR3 is built from 15 residues. Trimming cost V 0 bases and J 5 bases; bases outside gene matches: 4. CDR1 MGHRA and CDR2 YSYEKL come from the germline V gene.

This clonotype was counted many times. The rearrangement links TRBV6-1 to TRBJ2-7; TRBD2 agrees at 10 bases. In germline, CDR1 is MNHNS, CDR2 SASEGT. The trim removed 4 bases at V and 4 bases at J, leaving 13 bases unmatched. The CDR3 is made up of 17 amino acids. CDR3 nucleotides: TGTGCCAGCAGTGCCCGAACGACTAGCGGGCCTCGGTACGAGCAGTACTTC. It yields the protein CASSARTTSGPRYEQYF.

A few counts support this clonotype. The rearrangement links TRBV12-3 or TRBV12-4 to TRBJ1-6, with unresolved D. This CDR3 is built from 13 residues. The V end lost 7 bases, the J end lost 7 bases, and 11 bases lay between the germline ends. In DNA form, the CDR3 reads TGTGCCAGCACCATCCAGGCGAATTCACCCCTCCACTTT. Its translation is CASTIQANSPLHF.

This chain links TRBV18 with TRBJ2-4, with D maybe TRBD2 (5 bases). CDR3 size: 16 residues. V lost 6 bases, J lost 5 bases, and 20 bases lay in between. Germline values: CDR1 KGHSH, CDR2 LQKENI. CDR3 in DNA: TGTGCCAGCTCGCCGAGGGCCTGGATTTCGGAAAACATTCAGTACTTC. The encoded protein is CASSPRAWISENIQYF. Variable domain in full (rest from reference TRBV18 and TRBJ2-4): NAGVMQNPRHLVRRRGQEARLRCSPMKGHSHVYWYRQLPEEGLKFMVYLQKENIIDESGMPKERFSAEFPKEGPSILRIQQVVRGDSAAYFCASSPRAWISENIQYFGAGTRLSVL.

The CDR3 reads CASSDRTGAQQYF. For the CDR3, the DNA is TGTGCCAGCAGCGACAGGACAGGAGCACAACAGTACTTC. This chain joins TRBV9 and TRBJ2-5; 7 bases fit TRBD1. This CDR3 is built from 13 residues. After removal of 3 bases from V and 11 bases from J, the junction contained 10 bases not matched to a gene. Germline V gives CDR1 SGDLS, CDR2 YYNGEE.

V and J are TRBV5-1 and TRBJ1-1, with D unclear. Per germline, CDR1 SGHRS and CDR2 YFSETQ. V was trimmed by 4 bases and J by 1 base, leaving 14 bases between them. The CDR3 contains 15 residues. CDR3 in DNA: TGCGCCAGCAGCCGGAAACTTACAGCGAACACTGAAGCTTTCTTT. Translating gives CASSRKLTANTEAFF.

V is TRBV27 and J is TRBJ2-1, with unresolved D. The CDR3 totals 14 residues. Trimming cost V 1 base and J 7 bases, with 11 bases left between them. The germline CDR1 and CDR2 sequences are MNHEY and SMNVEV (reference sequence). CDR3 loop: CASSLYGEANEQFF. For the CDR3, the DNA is TGTGCCAGCAGTTTATACGGCGAGGCGAATGAGCAGTTCTTC.

The CDR3 DNA reads TGTGCCAGTAGTATAGTGGGACAGCCGGGTCAGCCCCAGCATTTT. It encodes CASSIVGQPGQPQHF. This chain uses TRBV19 with TRBJ1-5, with 7 bases fitting TRBD1. V was clipped by 1 base and J by 6 bases; unmatched bases: 6. Germline V gene data show CDR1 as LNHDA and CDR2 as SQIVND (reference sequence). The CDR3 covers 15 residues.

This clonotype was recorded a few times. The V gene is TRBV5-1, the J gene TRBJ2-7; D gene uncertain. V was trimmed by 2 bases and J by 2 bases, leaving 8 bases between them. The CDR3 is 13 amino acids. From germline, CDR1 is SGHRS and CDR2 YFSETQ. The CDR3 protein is CASSFGPAYEQYF. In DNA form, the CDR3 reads TGCGCCAGCAGCTTTGGGCCGGCCTACGAGCAGTACTTC.

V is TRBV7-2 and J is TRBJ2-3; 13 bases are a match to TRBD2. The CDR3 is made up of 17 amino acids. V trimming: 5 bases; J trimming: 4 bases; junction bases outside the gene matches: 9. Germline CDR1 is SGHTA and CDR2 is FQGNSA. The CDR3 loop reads CASSLGLAGVSADTQYF. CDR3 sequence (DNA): TGTGCCAGCAGCCTAGGACTAGCGGGAGTTTCGGCAGATACGCAGTATTTT.

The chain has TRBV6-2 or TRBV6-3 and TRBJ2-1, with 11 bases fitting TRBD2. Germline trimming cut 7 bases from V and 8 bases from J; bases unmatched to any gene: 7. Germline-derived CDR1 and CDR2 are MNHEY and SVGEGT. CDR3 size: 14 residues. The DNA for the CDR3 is TGTGCCAGCAAATGGACTAGCGGGCTATATGAGCAGTTCTTC. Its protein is CASKWTSGLYEQFF.

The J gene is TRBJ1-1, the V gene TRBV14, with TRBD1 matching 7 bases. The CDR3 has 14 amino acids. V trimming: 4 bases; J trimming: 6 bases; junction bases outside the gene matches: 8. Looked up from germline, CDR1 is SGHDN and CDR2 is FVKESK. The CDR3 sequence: CASSLDRVSAEAFF. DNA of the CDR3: TGTGCCAGCAGCCTAGACAGGGTGAGTGCTGAAGCTTTCTTT.

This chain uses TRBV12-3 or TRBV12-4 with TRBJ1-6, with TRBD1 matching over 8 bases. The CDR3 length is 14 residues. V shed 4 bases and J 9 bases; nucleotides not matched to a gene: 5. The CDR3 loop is CASSYGQGASPLHF. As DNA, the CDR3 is TGTGCCAGCAGTTACGGACAGGGAGCTTCACCCCTCCACTTT.

CDR3 nucleotide sequence: TGTGCCAGCAGCCCCGGCACCGACAGGGGGATGAACGAGCAGTACTTC. It yields the protein CASSPGTDRGMNEQYF. The chain is built from TRBV11-3 and TRBJ2-7; 9 bases line up with TRBD1. CDR1 is SGHNT and CDR2 is YENEEA in the germline V gene. The CDR3 is made up of 16 amino acids. V was clipped by 5 bases and J by 5 bases; unmatched bases: 13.

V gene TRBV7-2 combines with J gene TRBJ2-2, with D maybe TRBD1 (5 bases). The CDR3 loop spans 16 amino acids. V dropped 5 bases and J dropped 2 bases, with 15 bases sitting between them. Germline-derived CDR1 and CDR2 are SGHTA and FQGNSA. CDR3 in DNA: TGTGCCAGCAGCCTTGCAGGGTCCATCAACACCGGGGAGCTGTTTTTT. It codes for CASSLAGSINTGELFF.

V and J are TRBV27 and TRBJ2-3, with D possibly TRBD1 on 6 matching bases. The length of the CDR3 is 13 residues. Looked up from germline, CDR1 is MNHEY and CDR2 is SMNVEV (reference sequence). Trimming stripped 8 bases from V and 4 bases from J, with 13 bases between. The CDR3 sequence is CASQQGPPDTQYF. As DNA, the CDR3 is TGTGCCAGCCAACAGGGCCCCCCAGATACGCAGTATTTT.

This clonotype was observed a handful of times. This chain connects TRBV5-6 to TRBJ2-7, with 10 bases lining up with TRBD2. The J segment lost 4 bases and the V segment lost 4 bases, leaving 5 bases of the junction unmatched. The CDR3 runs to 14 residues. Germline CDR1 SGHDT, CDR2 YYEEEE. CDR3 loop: CASSLGTSVYEQYF. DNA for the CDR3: TGTGCCAGCAGCCTCGGGACTAGCGTTTACGAGCAGTACTTC.